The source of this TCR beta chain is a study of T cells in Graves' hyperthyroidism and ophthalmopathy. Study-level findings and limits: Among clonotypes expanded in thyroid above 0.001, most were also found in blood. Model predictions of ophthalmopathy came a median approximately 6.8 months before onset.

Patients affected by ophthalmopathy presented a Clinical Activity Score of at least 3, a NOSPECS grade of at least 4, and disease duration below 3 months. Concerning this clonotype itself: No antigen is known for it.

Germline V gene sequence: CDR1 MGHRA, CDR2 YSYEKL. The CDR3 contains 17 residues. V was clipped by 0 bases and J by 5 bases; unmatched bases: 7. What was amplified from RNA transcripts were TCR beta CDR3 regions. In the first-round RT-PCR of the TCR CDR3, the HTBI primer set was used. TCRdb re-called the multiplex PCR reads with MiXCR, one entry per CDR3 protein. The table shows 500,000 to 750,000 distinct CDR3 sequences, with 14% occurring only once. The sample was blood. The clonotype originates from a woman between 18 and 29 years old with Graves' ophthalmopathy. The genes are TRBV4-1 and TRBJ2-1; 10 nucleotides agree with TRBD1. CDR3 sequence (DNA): TGCGCCAGCAGCCAAGAACTCGGGACAGGGGCTAACAATGAGCAGTTCTTC. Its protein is CASSQELGTGANNEQFF.